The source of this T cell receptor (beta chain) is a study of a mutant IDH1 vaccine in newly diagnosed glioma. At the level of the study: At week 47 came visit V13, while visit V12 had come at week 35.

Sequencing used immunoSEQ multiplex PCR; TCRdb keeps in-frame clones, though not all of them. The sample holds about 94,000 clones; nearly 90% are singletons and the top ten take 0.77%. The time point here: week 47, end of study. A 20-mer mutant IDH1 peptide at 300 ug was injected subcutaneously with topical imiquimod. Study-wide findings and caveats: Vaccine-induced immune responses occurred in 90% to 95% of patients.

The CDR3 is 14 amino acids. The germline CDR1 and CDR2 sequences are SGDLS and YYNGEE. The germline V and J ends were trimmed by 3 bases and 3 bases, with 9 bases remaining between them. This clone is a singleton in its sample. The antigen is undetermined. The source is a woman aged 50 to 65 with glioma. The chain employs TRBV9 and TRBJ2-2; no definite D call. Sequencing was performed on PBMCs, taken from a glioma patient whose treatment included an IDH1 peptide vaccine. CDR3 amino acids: CASSADYHTGELFF. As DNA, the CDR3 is TGTGCCAGCAGCGCGGATTATCACACCGGGGAGCTGTTTTTT.